One sample yielded the 26 T cell receptor beta chains listed below, sequenced in a study of blood T cell repertoires in COVID-19. TCRdb's table, derived via immunoSEQ multiplex PCR, lists solely in-frame clones and lacks some. This sample has about 52,000 clones, with about 80% found just once. Specimen: peripheral blood. These receptors all stem from a man aged 70-80 years with active COVID-19.

The V call is TRBV18, the J call TRBJ1-2, with no clear D. Trimming left V 4 bases short and J 8 bases short, with 11 bases between. CDR3 length equals 12 residues. Germline V gene lookup returns CDR1 KGHSH and CDR2 LQKENI. Here the CDR3 reads CASSHRDGGYTF. CDR3 nucleotides: TGTGCCAGCTCACATCGGGATGGAGGCTACACCTTC.

CDR3 nucleotides: TGTGCCAGCAGCCAAGGTTGGGGGGACACTGAAGCTTTCTTT. Protein product: CASSQGWGDTEAFF. The gene calls are TRBV3-1 (or the pseudogene TRBV3-2) and TRBJ1-1; a possible D gene is TRBD1 (5 bases). Trimming removed 1 base at V and 3 bases at J, with 9 bases between. The CDR3 totals 14 residues. The germline gives CDR1 LGHDT, CDR2 YNNKEL (reference sequence).

The gene calls are TRBV7-9 and TRBJ2-3, with a possible D match to TRBD1 (6 bases). Germline values: CDR1 SEHNR, CDR2 FQNEAQ (reference sequence). The CDR3 sequence is 12 residues long. Deletions cut 5 bases from V and 6 bases from J, with 9 bases between. The CDR3 region is CASSPQGDTQYF. CDR3 nucleotide sequence: TGTGCCAGCAGCCCCCAGGGGGATACGCAGTATTTT.

This clone was detected only once. V is TRBV6-5 and J is TRBJ2-3, with D maybe TRBD2 (6 bases). The CDR3 runs 14 residues. The V and J ends lost 6 bases and 0 bases respectively, with 10 bases between them. Germline-derived CDR1 and CDR2 are MNHEY and SVGAGI. CDR3 sequence: CASSFGGSTDTQYF. CDR3 DNA sequence: TGTGCCAGCAGCTTCGGGGGTAGCACAGATACGCAGTATTTT.

This clone was counted a few times. This sequence joins TRBV4-2 and TRBJ1-5; 12 bases agree with TRBD1. Germline trimming cut 4 bases from V and 6 bases from J; bases unmatched to any gene: 4. The CDR3 has 15 residues. Germline CDR1 and CDR2: LGHNA and YNFKEQ. CDR3 in DNA: TGTGCCAGCAGCCGGGGACAGGGGGCAGGTCAGCCCCAGCATTTT. Translated: CASSRGQGAGQPQHF.

This clone was recorded only once. The chain is built from TRBV7-2 and TRBJ1-6, with 8 bases fitting TRBD1. CDR1 is SGHTA and CDR2 is FQGNSA in the germline V gene. There are 17 residues in the CDR3. J was trimmed by 4 bases and V by 2 bases; bases with no gene match: 7. CDR3 sequence reads: CASSLQQGEGYNSPLHF. CDR3 nucleotide sequence: TGTGCCAGCAGCTTACAACAGGGGGAGGGGTATAATTCACCCCTCCACTTT.

The J gene is TRBJ2-5, the V gene TRBV5-4; TRBD1 aligns across 12 bases. Germline V lookup: CDR1 SGHNT, CDR2 YYREEE (reference sequence). CDR3 length: 18 residues. J lost 5 bases, V lost 3 bases, and 14 bases had no gene match. DNA of the CDR3: TGTGCCAGCAGCTCGGCTTTAGCCGGGACAGGGGGCGGGGAGACCCAGTACTTC. Translated, it gives CASSSALAGTGGGETQYF.

This clone was detected only once. The chain uses TRBV10-3 and TRBJ1-4; no clear D. This CDR3 comprises 15 residues. Germline V gene lookup returns CDR1 ENHRY and CDR2 SYGVKD. Trimming stripped 0 bases from V and 5 bases from J, with 10 bases between. CDR3 sequence: CAISESGGENEKLFF. CDR3 DNA sequence: TGTGCCATCAGTGAGTCGGGAGGAGAGAATGAAAAACTGTTTTTT.

This clone was picked up one time. This chain links TRBV4-3 with TRBJ2-1; 7 bases agree with TRBD2. CDR1 and CDR2 from the germline V gene are LGHNA and YSLEER. This CDR3 region has 16 residues. V was clipped by 1 base and J by 4 bases; unmatched bases: 7. CDR3 in DNA: TGCGCCAGCAGCCAAGCGCTTGTGGGAGGGTACAATGAGCAGTTCTTC. Residues: CASSQALVGGYNEQFF.

The chain employs TRBV7-8 and TRBJ1-5, with 7 bases that match TRBD1. V dropped 5 bases and J dropped 5; count of bases not matched to a gene: 6. Germline V CDR1 and CDR2: SGHVS, FQNEAQ. CDR3 length: 14 residues. CDR3 in DNA: TGTGCCAGCAGCATGGGGACAGTGGATCAGCCCCAGCATTTT. Amino acid sequence: CASSMGTVDQPQHF. Using reference TRBV7-8 and TRBJ1-5 for the parts outside the CDR3, the full variable domain is GAGVSQSPRYKVAKRGQDVALRCDPISGHVSLFWYQQALGQGPEFLTYFQNEAQLDKSGLPSDRFFAERPEGSVSTLKIQRTQQEDSAVYLCASSMGTVDQPQHFGDGTRLSIL.

This clone has a handful of counts. This chain joins TRBV7-8 and TRBJ1-6, with D uncertain. This CDR3 spans 14 amino acids. Germline CDR1 SGHVS, CDR2 FQNEAQ. V lost 2 bases and J lost 5, with 7 bases in between. Written as DNA, the CDR3 is TGTGCCAGCAGCTTACGGGATCATAATTCACCCCTCCACTTT. Protein: CASSLRDHNSPLHF.

This clone was counted once. The V and J genes are TRBV11-3 and TRBJ1-1; D gene uncertain. The CDR3 contains 13 residues. Germline CDR1 SGHNT, CDR2 YENEEA. The germline V and J ends were trimmed by 5 bases and 1 base, with 8 bases remaining between them. The CDR3 DNA is TGTGCCAGCAGCCTATCTCCGAACACTGAAGCTTTCTTT. It yields the protein CASSLSPNTEAFF.

The rearrangement joins TRBV7-2 to TRBJ2-7; the match to TRBD2 covers 7 bases. V lost 0 bases and J lost 0; bases outside the gene matches: 5. CDR1 and CDR2 (germline): SGHTA, FQGNSA. This CDR3 spans 16 amino acids. Here the CDR3 DNA reads TGTGCCAGCAGCTTAGCCTCTAGCGGAAGCTCCTACGAGCAGTACTTC. Amino acids: CASSLASSGSSYEQYF.

V usage is TRBV6-2 or TRBV6-3 and J usage is TRBJ2-3; D possibly corresponds to TRBD2 (7 bases). Trimming left V 0 bases short and J 4 bases short, with 11 bases between. The CDR3 contains 15 residues. Germline V lookup: CDR1 MNHEY, CDR2 SVGEGT. CDR3 amino acids: CASSYSRGRADTQYF. The DNA for the CDR3 is TGTGCCAGCAGTTACTCGAGGGGGAGGGCAGATACGCAGTATTTT.

This chain connects TRBV5-5 to TRBJ1-2; the D gene is possibly TRBD1 (5 bases). This CDR3 has 16 amino acids. Germline V gives CDR1 SGHKS, CDR2 YYEKEE (reference sequence). V was shortened by 0 bases and J by 1 base, with 13 bases between the two germline ends. CDR3 protein: CASSLEGRRFNYGYTF. The DNA of the CDR3 is TGTGCCAGCAGCTTGGAGGGGCGGAGATTTAACTATGGCTACACCTTC.

The genes are TRBV24-1 and TRBJ2-3; 8 nucleotides agree with TRBD2. Trimming removed 4 bases from V and 2 bases from J; junction bases left unmatched: 1. This CDR3 is 14 amino acids long. Looked up from germline, CDR1 is KGHDR and CDR2 is SFDVKD. CDR3 nucleotides: TGTGCCACCAGTGAGCGGGGGGCCACAGATACGCAGTATTTT. This gives the protein CATSERGATDTQYF.

A note on this clone: A read error may account for a junction end that differs from germline. The chain uses TRBV7-7 and TRBJ2-3; TRBD2 is a possible D gene (6 bases). Germline CDR1 SSHAT, CDR2 FNYEAQ (reference sequence). The CDR3 runs 15 residues. The CDR3 sequence: CASSFLPGGTDTQYF. The CDR3, as DNA: TGTGCTAGCAGCTTCCTTCCGGGAGGCACAGATACGCAGTATTTT.

V usage is TRBV9 and J usage is TRBJ2-7; 9 positions match TRBD2. The V gene's germline CDR1 is SGDLS and CDR2 YYNGEE. Germline trimming cut 4 bases from V and 5 bases from J; bases unmatched to any gene: 10. The CDR3 is 15 residues long. The CDR3 loop reads CASSLRGTSRHEQYF. CDR3 sequence (DNA): TGTGCCAGCAGCCTAAGAGGGACTAGCCGGCACGAGCAGTACTTC.

The chain uses TRBV24-1 and TRBJ2-7, with TRBD2 as a possible D gene (6 bases). Germline CDR1 KGHDR, CDR2 SFDVKD. The CDR3 runs 15 residues. V was clipped by 5 bases and J by 2 bases, with 15 bases between them. CDR3 nucleotides: TGTGCCACCAGTGCCGGGACTCATGCTACCTACGAGCAGTACTTC. This sequence encodes CATSAGTHATYEQYF.

The CDR3 DNA follows: TGTCGCCACACCCCCCCAGGCACCTTAGCCAAAAACATTCAGTACTTC. Translating it yields CRHTPPGTLAKNIQYF. This chain connects TRBV12-5 to TRBJ2-4; no reliable D call. Germline V gene sequence: CDR1 LGHNT, CDR2 FRNRAP. The CDR3 contains 16 residues.

This rearrangement joins TRBV3-1 (or the pseudogene TRBV3-2) to TRBJ2-7; 7 bases are a match to TRBD1. This CDR3 is built from 15 residues. Trimming at V came to 1 base and at J to 5 bases, leaving 8 bases not matched to a gene. Germline CDR1 reads LGHDT; CDR2 reads YNNKEL (reference sequence). The CDR3 reads CASSQGGGRVHEQYF. CDR3 in DNA: TGTGCCAGCAGCCAAGGAGGGGGCAGAGTACACGAGCAGTACTTC.

This chain connects TRBV3-1 (or the pseudogene TRBV3-2) to TRBJ2-1, with 10 bases fitting TRBD2. J lost 0 bases, V lost 0 bases, and 5 bases had no gene match. This CDR3 region has 18 residues. Looked up from germline, CDR1 is LGHDT and CDR2 is YNNKEL (reference sequence). CDR3 region: CASSQDRASGSSYNEQFF. In nucleotides, the CDR3 is TGTGCCAGCAGCCAAGATCGGGCTAGCGGGAGCTCCTACAATGAGCAGTTCTTC.

The chain combines TRBV5-1 with TRBJ1-6, with D perhaps matching TRBD1 (6 bases). The CDR3 is 14 amino acids. The V and J ends lost 4 bases and 7 bases respectively, with 12 bases between them. The germline V gene has CDR1 SGHRS and CDR2 YFSETQ. Here the CDR3 DNA reads TGCGCCAGCAGCCTCGGACAGTCCAATTCACCCCTCCACTTT. It is translated as CASSLGQSNSPLHF.

The gene calls are TRBV4-2 and TRBJ2-1; D unresolved. Germline CDR1 reads LGHNA; CDR2 reads YNFKEQ. V lost 0 bases, J lost 5 bases, and 5 bases lay in between. The CDR3 loop spans 13 amino acids. CDR3 region: CASSQDPNNEQFF. In DNA, the CDR3 is TGTGCCAGCAGCCAAGATCCTAACAATGAGCAGTTCTTC.

The CDR3 spells CASSAISGGRGETQYF. The CDR3 DNA follows: TGTGCCAGCAGTGCAATTTCGGGGGGACGAGGAGAGACCCAGTACTTC. This chain joins TRBV2 and TRBJ2-5; 7 bases line up with TRBD2. With 4 bases clipped from V and 4 bases from J, the junction kept 12 bases outside the gene matches. There are 16 residues in the CDR3. The V gene's germline CDR1 is SNHLY and CDR2 FYNNEI.

V is TRBV2 and J is TRBJ2-3; unclear D gene. The CDR3 consists of 15 residues. Germline V CDR1 and CDR2: SNHLY, FYNNEI. The ends were cut back, 4 bases at V and 0 bases at J, with 11 bases in the middle. The CDR3 reads CASSGSPTSTDTQYF. The CDR3 bases are TGTGCCAGCAGTGGATCACCTACTAGCACAGATACGCAGTATTTT.